This T cell receptor beta chain was captured in a study of chemoradiotherapy in HPV16-positive cancers. Whole-study results and caveats: Non-HPV-specific T cells did not expand in tumors during treatment, whereas candidate HPV-specific clones and E7-related motifs did.

Produced via immunoSEQ multiplex PCR; TCRdb's table is partial and in-frame only. The sample carries tens of thousands of clones, roughly nine tenths recorded once. CDR3 length: 12 residues. Trimming took off 6 bases at V and 1 base at J, with 6 bases between the two ends. CDR1 is MNHEY, CDR2 SVGAGI, per germline. A word on this clone: Antigen unknown.

The receptor was isolated from a human donor with HPV-associated anogenital cancer. The sample was blood, taken from a patient who underwent chemoradiotherapy. This chain links TRBV6-5 with TRBJ1-2; unclear D gene. The CDR3 DNA reads as TGTGCCAGCAGAGAGTTTAACTATGGCTACACCTTC. Translated, it gives CASREFNYGYTF.